This T cell receptor beta chain was retrieved from a study of T-cell reconstitution after alpha-beta-depleted transplantation in children. It was with unique molecular identifiers that the TCRbeta library was prepared. TCRdb re-called the PCR reads through MiXCR, storing one row per CDR3 protein. The table records 150,000 to 250,000 distinct CDR3 sequences, about 14% of them present only once. The CDR3 has 16 amino acids. V gave up 2 bases and J gave up 4 bases, with 17 bases separating them. Germline values: CDR1 ENHRY, CDR2 SYGVKD. This material consisted of PBMCs from the stem cell graft donor, taken from the stem cell graft. This TCR was sampled from a human donor who donated a stem cell graft to a child with acute lymphoblastic leukemia. The chain is built from TRBV10-3 and TRBJ1-1; D may be TRBD1 (6 bases). CDR3 nucleotide sequence: TGTGCCATCAGTGAGCGTAAACACAGGGAGGGCACTGAAGCTTTCTTT. Its protein product is CAISERKHREGTEAFF.